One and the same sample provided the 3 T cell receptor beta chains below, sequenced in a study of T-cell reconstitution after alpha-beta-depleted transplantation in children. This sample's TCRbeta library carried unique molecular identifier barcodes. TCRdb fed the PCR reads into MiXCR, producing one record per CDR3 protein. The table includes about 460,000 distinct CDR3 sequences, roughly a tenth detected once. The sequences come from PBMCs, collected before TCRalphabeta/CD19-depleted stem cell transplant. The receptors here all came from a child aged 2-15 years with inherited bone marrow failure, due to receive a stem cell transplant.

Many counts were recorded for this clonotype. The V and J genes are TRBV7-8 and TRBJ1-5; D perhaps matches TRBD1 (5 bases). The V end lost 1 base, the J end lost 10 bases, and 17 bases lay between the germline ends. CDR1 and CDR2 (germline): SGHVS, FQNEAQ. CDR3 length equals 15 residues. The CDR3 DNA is TGTGCCAGCAGCTTAGGAAGGACACCTCTTCTTCCCCAGCATTTT. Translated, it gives CASSLGRTPLLPQHF.

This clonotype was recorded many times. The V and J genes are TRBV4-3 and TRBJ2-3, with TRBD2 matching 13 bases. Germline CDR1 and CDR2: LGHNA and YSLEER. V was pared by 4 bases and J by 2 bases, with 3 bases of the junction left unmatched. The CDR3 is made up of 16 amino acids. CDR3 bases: TGCGCCAGCAGCCGGGGACTAGCGGGAACCACAGATACGCAGTATTTT. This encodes CASSRGLAGTTDTQYF.

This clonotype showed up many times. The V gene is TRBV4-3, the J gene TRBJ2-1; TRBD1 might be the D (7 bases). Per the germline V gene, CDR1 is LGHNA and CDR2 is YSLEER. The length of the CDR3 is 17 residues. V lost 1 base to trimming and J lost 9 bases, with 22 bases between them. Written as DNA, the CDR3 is TGCGCCAGCAGCCAAGTTTCGGCAGGGGGAGGTTTTGGTGAGCAGTTCTTC. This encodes CASSQVSAGGGFGEQFF.